The T cell receptor beta chain described here comes from a study of CD8 T cells in Susac syndrome. High-throughput TCR beta sequencing covered peripheral CD8+ and CD4+ T cells. With random hexamers, roughly 0.45 to 1 ug RNA was reverse transcribed. immunoSEQ multiplex PCR amplified TCR beta CDR3 across 54 Vbeta, 13 Jbeta. TCRdb itself ran the immunoSEQ multiplex PCR reads through MiXCR, one entry per CDR3 protein. The sample carries some 150,000 distinct CDR3 sequences, approximately 96% recorded once. Germline trimming cut 6 bases from V and 3 bases from J; bases unmatched to any gene: 4. From germline, CDR1 is SGHRS and CDR2 YFSETQ. CDR3 length: 13 amino acids.

Sequenced: CD8+ T cells from PBMCs. This TCR derives from a human donor with multiple sclerosis. The chain is built from TRBV5-1 and TRBJ1-1; 8 bases are shared with TRBD1. The CDR3 DNA sequence: TGCGCCAGCACCCAGGACAGGGACACTGAAGCTTTCTTT. Encoded protein: CASTQDRDTEAFF.